This entry lists 24 T cell receptor beta chains sequenced from one sample in a study of early T cells in non-severe SARS-CoV-2 infection. From the 5' RACE reads, TCRdb called clonotypes with MiXCR, one entry per CDR3 protein. The table shows roughly 35,000 distinct CDR3 sequences, with about 6.7% occurring only once. The material sequenced was whole blood. The receptors shown here come from an adult who was a healthcare worker with PCR-confirmed SARS-CoV-2 infection or an uninfected control (not recorded which).

The table lists this clonotype with many counts. The J gene is TRBJ1-1, the V gene TRBV28; 7 nucleotides match TRBD1. This CDR3 contains 16 residues. V dropped 5 bases and J dropped 0; count of bases not matched to a gene: 9. Germline V gene lookup returns CDR1 MDHEN and CDR2 SYDVKM. CDR3 sequence: CASSLGDRYMNTEAFF. CDR3 in DNA: TGTGCCAGCAGTCTGGGGGACAGATACATGAACACTGAAGCTTTCTTT.

The V call is TRBV18, the J call TRBJ2-7; 12 bases fit TRBD2. CDR3 size: 16 residues. Germline V gene sequence: CDR1 KGHSH, CDR2 LQKENI. Losses at the gene ends were 0 bases for V and 6 bases for J; bases not matched to a gene: 6. The CDR3, as DNA: TGTGCCAGCTCACCACCTCTAGCGGGAGGGCCCTTCGAGCAGTACTTC. Protein sequence: CASSPPLAGGPFEQYF.

Concerning this clonotype itself: This CDR3 is missing its conserved last phenylalanine or tryptophan, likely due to a read error. The chain employs TRBV20-1 and TRBJ2-7; D call uncertain. The CDR3 has 11 amino acids. From germline, CDR1 is DFQATT and CDR2 SNEGSKA (reference sequence). The V end was cut by 3 bases, the J end by 5 bases, with 8 bases between. DNA of the CDR3: TGCAGTGCTAGTCGAAAGGACGAGCAGTACTCC. It translates to CSASRKDEQYS.

The rearrangement links TRBV15 to TRBJ1-4; unclear D gene. The V gene lost 0 bases and the J gene lost 6 bases, with 5 bases spanning the gap. Germline V lookup: CDR1 LNHNV, CDR2 YYDKDF (reference sequence). There are 13 residues in the CDR3. Here the CDR3 reads CATSRDLDEKLFF. The DNA of the CDR3 is TGTGCCACCAGCAGAGATTTGGATGAAAAACTGTTTTTT.

This clonotype was detected once. A much larger clone differs from this one at a single base, so this may be a read error. The chain recombines TRBV12-3 or TRBV12-4 with TRBJ2-3; either TRBD1 or TRBD2 may supply D (5 bases each). The CDR3 covers 15 residues. The CDR3 here is CVSSLGTVRTDTQYF. Written as DNA, the CDR3 is TGTGTCAGCTCTCTGGGGACGGTGAGGACAGATACGCAGTATTTT.

Ten or more counts support this clonotype. The chain carries TRBV19 and TRBJ2-7; 10 nucleotides match TRBD2. The CDR3 runs 16 residues. Losses at the gene ends were 5 bases for V and 4 bases for J; bases not matched to a gene: 11. Germline V gene data show CDR1 as LNHDA and CDR2 as SQIVND (reference sequence). The CDR3 region has the DNA TGTGCCAGTAGTCCTCTGGGGGGACTAGCGTTTTACGAGCAGTACTTC. Its protein is CASSPLGGLAFYEQYF. Full variable domain (missing parts from reference TRBV19 and TRBJ2-7): DGGITQSPKYLFRKEGQNVTLSCEQNLNHDAMYWYRQDPGQGLRLIYYSQIVNDFQKGDIAEGYSVSREKKESFPLTVTSAQKNPTAFYLCASSPLGGLAFYEQYFGPGTRLTVT.

This clonotype was observed a handful of times. The rearrangement uses TRBV9 and TRBJ2-1, with 7 nucleotides matching TRBD2. CDR1 SGDLS and CDR2 YYNGEE come from the germline V gene. The ends lost 1 base at V and 6 bases at J; junction bases unmatched: 4. CDR3 length equals 14 residues. This chain's CDR3 is CASSVLAVTNEQFF. Here the CDR3 DNA reads TGTGCCAGCAGCGTACTAGCGGTGACCAATGAGCAGTTCTTC.

This clonotype was found many times. This chain uses TRBV11-2 with TRBJ2-3; a weak D match, TRBD1 (6 bases). The V end was cut by 0 bases, the J end by 1 base, with 8 bases between. Germline V gene lookup returns CDR1 SGHAT and CDR2 FQNNGV. The CDR3 sequence is 15 residues long. CDR3 DNA: TGTGCCAGCAGCTTAGACCGGACAGGCACAGATACGCAGTATTTT. It translates to CASSLDRTGTDTQYF.

The V and J genes are TRBV6-2 or TRBV6-3 and TRBJ2-7, with a possible D match to TRBD2 (5 bases). Germline V gives CDR1 MNHEY, CDR2 SVGEGT. The CDR3 has 12 amino acids. Deletions cut 5 bases from V and 1 base from J, with 6 bases between. The CDR3 DNA reads TGTGCCAGCAGTAGAGGGTCCTACGAGCAGTACTTC. It encodes CASSRGSYEQYF.

This clonotype was recorded at least ten times. CDR3 nucleotide sequence: TGTGCCATCACCCCGACACGGAACACCGGGGAGCTGTTTTTT. This encodes CAITPTRNTGELFF. V gene TRBV10-3 combines with J gene TRBJ2-2; D uncertain. Trimming left V 7 bases short and J 1 base short, with 10 bases between. The CDR3 consists of 14 residues. Per germline, CDR1 ENHRY and CDR2 SYGVKD.

The rearrangement links TRBV6-5 to TRBJ1-2, with TRBD1 identical over 8 bases. V was clipped by 4 bases and J by 4 bases; unmatched bases: 2. The CDR3 sequence is 13 residues long. Looked up from germline, CDR1 is MNHEY and CDR2 is SVGAGI. CDR3 DNA: TGTGCCAGCAGTTTCGGGACAGGCTATGGCTACACCTTC. Encoded protein: CASSFGTGYGYTF.

This clonotype has at least ten counts. This sequence joins TRBV28 and TRBJ2-1; 8 nucleotides agree with TRBD1. Per germline, CDR1 MDHEN and CDR2 SYDVKM. CDR3 length: 17 amino acids. The V and J ends lost 4 bases and 3 bases, in that order; junction bases with no gene match: 11. This chain's CDR3 is CASSSSYHRGVYNEQFF. CDR3 sequence (DNA): TGTGCCAGCAGTTCCTCGTACCACAGGGGGGTCTACAATGAGCAGTTCTTC. Based on the CDR3 plus reference TRBV28 and TRBJ2-1, the full variable domain is DVKVTQSSRYLVKRTGEKVFLECVQDMDHENMFWYRQDPGLGLRLIYFSYDVKMKEKGDIPEGYSVSREKKERFSLILESASTNQTSMYLCASSSSYHRGVYNEQFFGPGTRLTVL.

This clonotype was picked up many times. This sequence joins TRBV7-3 and TRBJ1-5; D not certain. CDR1 is SGHTA, CDR2 FQGTGA, per germline. Trimming removed 11 bases at V and 6 bases at J, with 5 bases between. The CDR3 is 9 residues long. CDR3 DNA sequence: TGTGCCGGTCCTCAGCCCCAGCATTTT. Its translation: CAGPQPQHF.

This clonotype was counted at least ten times. The chain joins TRBV5-5 to TRBJ2-3; either TRBD1 or TRBD2 may fit D (5 bases each). CDR3 length equals 15 residues. Germline CDR1 is SGHKS and CDR2 is YYEKEE (reference sequence). The germline V and J ends were trimmed by 2 bases and 0 bases, with 10 bases remaining between them. The CDR3 loop reads CASSLRGVSTDTQYF. Written as DNA, the CDR3 is TGTGCCAGCAGCTTAAGAGGGGTCAGCACAGATACGCAGTATTTT. The variable domain in full, completed from reference TRBV5-5 and TRBJ2-3, reads DAGVTQSPTHLIKTRGQQVTLRCSPISGHKSVSWYQQVLGQGPQFIFQYYEKEERGRGNFPDRFSARQFPNYSSELNVNALLLGDSALYLCASSLRGVSTDTQYFGPGTRLTVL.

The chain has TRBV18 and TRBJ2-5, with D unclear. Germline assignment: CDR1 KGHSH and CDR2 LQKENI. This CDR3 is built from 13 residues. Trimming cost V 5 bases and J 3 bases, with 10 bases left between them. CDR3 in DNA: TGTGCCAGCTCATCTCCCTGGGAAGAGACCCAGTACTTC. It is translated as CASSSPWEETQYF. Full variable domain (outside the CDR3, taken from reference TRBV18 and TRBJ2-5): NAGVMQNPRHLVRRRGQEARLRCSPMKGHSHVYWYRQLPEEGLKFMVYLQKENIIDESGMPKERFSAEFPKEGPSILRIQQVVRGDSAAYFCASSSPWEETQYFGPGTRLLVL.

This clonotype came up many times. The rearrangement uses TRBV28 and TRBJ1-1; 8 bases agree with TRBD1. V was pared by 5 bases and J by 0 bases, with 5 bases of the junction left unmatched. The CDR3 covers 15 residues. Per germline, CDR1 MDHEN and CDR2 SYDVKM. CDR3 residues: CASSARQGLNTEAFF. The CDR3 DNA reads as TGTGCCAGCAGTGCCCGACAGGGGTTGAACACTGAAGCTTTCTTT.

This clonotype was seen only a few times. The chain carries TRBV27 and TRBJ2-7, with TRBD1 matching over 10 bases. Trimming removed 2 bases from V and 6 bases from J; junction bases left unmatched: 7. The CDR3 runs to 15 residues. From germline, CDR1 is MNHEY and CDR2 SMNVEV (reference sequence). CDR3 region: CASSLGDRGILEQYF. In DNA form, the CDR3 reads TGTGCCAGCAGTTTAGGGGACAGGGGCATCCTCGAGCAGTACTTC.

Ten or more counts support this clonotype. The chain joins TRBV6-5 to TRBJ1-2; D gene ambiguous. There are 17 residues in the CDR3. V lost 8 bases and J lost 2, with 24 bases in between. Looked up from germline, CDR1 is MNHEY and CDR2 is SVGAGI. The CDR3 is CASGTPGRTKANYGYTF. The CDR3 bases are TGTGCCAGCGGTACCCCCGGTCGGACCAAAGCCAACTATGGCTACACCTTC.

This chain joins TRBV10-3 and TRBJ2-7, with unresolved D. Germline CDR1 reads ENHRY; CDR2 reads SYGVKD. The CDR3 consists of 12 residues. V dropped 6 bases and J dropped 7 bases, with 13 bases sitting between them. The CDR3 bases are TGTGCCATCAGCTCATCGCTAGGAGAGCAGTACTTC. Translating gives CAISSSLGEQYF.

The table lists this clonotype with many counts. The chain employs TRBV11-2 and TRBJ2-5; D gene ambiguous. Trimming took 1 base from V and 4 from J, leaving 1 base between them. Germline-derived CDR1 and CDR2 are SGHAT and FQNNGV. This CDR3 has 11 residues. CDR3 loop: CASSLGETQYF. The CDR3 bases are TGTGCCAGCAGCTTAGGAGAGACCCAGTACTTC. The full variable domain, with the rest looked up from reference TRBV11-2 and TRBJ2-5, is EAGVAQSPRYKIIEKRQSVAFWCNPISGHATLYWYQQILGQGPKLLIQFQNNGVVDDSQLPKDRFSAERLKGVDSTLKIQPAKLEDSAVYLCASSLGETQYFGPGTRLLVL.

This clonotype has a count of ten or more. This chain connects TRBV6-5 to TRBJ2-5, with D hard to call. This CDR3 contains 13 residues. Germline lookup yields CDR1 MNHEY and CDR2 SVGAGI. The germline V and J ends were trimmed by 1 base and 4 bases, with 7 bases remaining between them. Here the CDR3 DNA reads TGTGCCAGCAGTTACTGGCAATCAGAGACCCAGTACTTC. Translated: CASSYWQSETQYF.

This clonotype was observed at least ten times. This chain's CDR3 is CSARSLREGADTQYF. The CDR3 nucleotides read TGCAGTGCTAGATCGCTTCGGGAGGGGGCAGATACGCAGTATTTT. V and J are TRBV20-1 and TRBJ2-3, with TRBD2 matching 8 bases. Germline V gene lookup returns CDR1 DFQATT and CDR2 SNEGSKA (reference sequence). This CDR3 comprises 15 residues. J lost 4 bases, V lost 2 bases, and 8 bases had no gene match.

This clonotype was detected a few times. This sequence joins TRBV6-5 and TRBJ2-7; 7 bases line up with TRBD1. The CDR3 runs to 14 residues. The germline CDR1 and CDR2 sequences are MNHEY and SVGAGI. The V and J ends lost 0 bases and 6 bases, in that order; junction bases with no gene match: 5. The DNA for the CDR3 is TGTGCCAGCAGTTACTCAACAGGGGATGCCGAGCAGTACTTC. It specifies CASSYSTGDAEQYF.

V usage is TRBV6-1 and J usage is TRBJ2-7, with 7 bases aligning to TRBD1. After removal of 6 bases from V and 3 bases from J, the junction contained 5 bases not matched to a gene. From germline, CDR1 is MNHNS and CDR2 SASEGT. CDR3 length equals 13 residues. The CDR3 here is CASSLQGYYEQYF. The DNA of the CDR3 is TGTGCCAGCAGCTTACAGGGGTACTACGAGCAGTACTTC.